Following are 28 T cell receptor beta chains from one sample sequenced in a study of T cells in Graves' hyperthyroidism and ophthalmopathy. Regions amplified from RNA transcripts were the TCR beta CDR3 regions. Primed by the HTBI set, a first-round RT-PCR was run on the TCR CDR3. MiXCR was run by TCRdb on the multiplex PCR reads, yielding one entry per CDR3 protein. The sample holds about 700,000 distinct CDR3 sequences, approximately 42% seen once. Material for sequencing was peripheral blood or thyroid tissue (not recorded which). The receptors were gathered from an adult man with Graves' disease, either hyperthyroidism or ophthalmopathy (not recorded which).

This clonotype occurred a few times. This may come from a read error, since a much larger clone is one base off. The rearrangement joins TRBV7-2 to TRBJ1-6; D is unclear. This CDR3 region has 13 residues. The germline V gene encodes CDR1 SGHTA and CDR2 FQGNSA. V dropped 5 bases and J dropped 7 bases, with 9 bases sitting between them. The CDR3 protein is CASSKGRNSPLHF. CDR3 nucleotide sequence: TGTGCCAGCAGCAAAGGACGCAATTCACCCCTCCACTTT.

The table lists this clonotype with many counts. V and J are TRBV29-1 and TRBJ1-1; D is possibly TRBD1 (5 bases). This CDR3 spans 13 amino acids. The V and J ends lost 0 bases and 4 bases respectively, with 9 bases between them. Germline V gene sequence: CDR1 SQVTM, CDR2 ANQGSEA. The CDR3 DNA reads as TGCAGCGTTGAAGATCAGGGATTCACTGAAGCTTTCTTT. This gives the protein CSVEDQGFTEAFF.

The chain combines TRBV6-1 with TRBJ1-1; D not resolved. This CDR3 contains 13 residues. Germline V CDR1 and CDR2: MNHNS, SASEGT. V gave up 7 bases and J gave up 1 base, with 10 bases separating them. CDR3 protein: CASNVIWNTEAFF. The CDR3 nucleotides read TGTGCCAGCAATGTTATCTGGAACACTGAAGCTTTCTTT.

This clonotype occurred a few times. The rearrangement links TRBV2 to TRBJ1-2, with no clear D. Germline lookup yields CDR1 SNHLY and CDR2 FYNNEI. CDR3 length: 14 amino acids. V was cut by 7 bases and J by 2 bases, with 14 bases left in between. CDR3 sequence: CASNALGPNYGYTF. CDR3 sequence (DNA): TGTGCCAGCAACGCCCTCGGGCCAAACTATGGCTACACCTTC.

The table lists this clonotype with a few counts. This chain uses TRBV7-9 with TRBJ2-7; TRBD1 agrees at 7 bases. With V trimmed by 6 bases and J by 2 bases, 10 bases remained unmatched. CDR1 is SEHNR and CDR2 is FQNEAQ in the germline V gene (reference sequence). The CDR3 consists of 15 residues. The CDR3 reads CASRLIRDSPYEQYF. The CDR3 nucleotides read TGTGCCAGCAGGCTAATCCGGGACAGCCCCTACGAGCAGTACTTC. The full variable domain, rest sourced from reference TRBV7-9 and TRBJ2-7, is DTGVSQNPRHKITKRGQNVTFRCDPISEHNRLYWYRQTLGQGPEFLTYFQNEAQLEKSRLLSDRFSAERPKGSFSTLEIQRTEQGDSAMYLCASRLIRDSPYEQYFGPGTRLTVT.

The chain is built from TRBV6-2 or TRBV6-3 and TRBJ2-7; D gene unclear. This CDR3 spans 12 amino acids. Between the trimmed V and J ends, which lost 11 bases and 1 base, there was a span of 12 bases. Per the germline V gene, CDR1 is MNHEY and CDR2 is SVGEGT. CDR3 amino acids: CAWSPSSYEQYF. CDR3 bases: TGTGCCTGGAGTCCCTCGTCCTACGAGCAGTACTTC.

This clonotype was observed a handful of times. V gene TRBV10-3 combines with J gene TRBJ1-5, with 9 bases identical to TRBD1. This CDR3 contains 13 residues. Germline V gene lookup returns CDR1 ENHRY and CDR2 SYGVKD. Germline trimming cut 11 bases from V and 3 bases from J; bases unmatched to any gene: 5. The CDR3: CAGGQGNNQPQHF. The CDR3, as DNA: TGTGCCGGTGGACAGGGGAACAATCAGCCCCAGCATTTT.

On this clonotype: This may be a read error: a much more frequent sequence differs by one nucleotide. The V and J genes are TRBV10-3 and TRBJ1-1; 7 nucleotides line up with TRBD1. V lost 3 bases to trimming and J lost 4 bases; unmatched junction nucleotides: 8. This CDR3 spans 15 amino acids. Germline V CDR1 and CDR2: ENHRY, SYGVKD. The CDR3 reads CAISETDRLSTEAFF. The CDR3 region has the DNA TGTGCCATCAGTGAAACGGACAGGCTGAGCACTGAAGCTTTCTTT.

The rearrangement uses TRBV19 and TRBJ1-2; D perhaps matches TRBD1 (5 bases). Trimming took off 8 bases at V and 4 bases at J, with 11 bases between the two ends. Germline V gene sequence: CDR1 LNHDA, CDR2 SQIVND (reference sequence). This CDR3 has 12 amino acids. CDR3 loop: CASGERGYGYTF. The CDR3 DNA sequence: TGTGCCAGTGGAGAGAGGGGCTATGGCTACACCTTC.

This clonotype occurred many times. The chain couples TRBV20-1 to TRBJ2-7; D gene unclear. The CDR3 has 12 amino acids. Germline CDR1 and CDR2: DFQATT and SNEGSKA (reference sequence). The V gene lost 6 bases and the J gene lost 4 bases, with 13 bases spanning the gap. The CDR3 here is CSATTEEYEQYF. The CDR3 bases are TGCAGTGCCACGACCGAGGAATACGAGCAGTACTTC.

This clonotype was picked up many times. The chain links TRBV20-1 to TRBJ2-7; TRBD1 agrees at 7 bases. The CDR3 loop spans 13 amino acids. V was pared by 6 bases and J by 6 bases, with 11 bases of the junction left unmatched. Germline V gives CDR1 DFQATT, CDR2 SNEGSKA (reference sequence). Written as DNA, the CDR3 is TGCAGTGCACGGACAGGTGGACCCTCCGAGCAGTACTTC. Translated: CSARTGGPSEQYF.

The genes are TRBV7-2 and TRBJ1-5, with 9 bases lining up with TRBD1. The germline V gene has CDR1 SGHTA and CDR2 FQGNSA. Germline trimming cut 1 base from V and 2 bases from J; bases unmatched to any gene: 12. This CDR3 contains 19 residues. The chain's CDR3 is CASSLVGGTGTGRNQPQHF. CDR3 coding DNA: TGTGCCAGCAGCTTAGTTGGGGGAACCGGGACAGGGCGCAATCAGCCCCAGCATTTT.

This sequence joins TRBV5-4 and TRBJ1-4, with D possibly matching TRBD1 (5 bases). Germline CDR1 reads SGHNT; CDR2 reads YYREEE (reference sequence). This CDR3 region has 14 residues. V lost 0 bases and J lost 6, with 9 bases in between. The chain's CDR3 is CASSLGPGDEKLFF. In nucleotides, the CDR3 is TGTGCCAGCAGCTTGGGGCCGGGGGATGAAAAACTGTTTTTT.

The genes are TRBV9 and TRBJ1-4, with D possibly TRBD1 on 5 matching bases. The germline gives CDR1 SGDLS, CDR2 YYNGEE. The CDR3 runs to 15 residues. The V end lost 4 bases, the J end lost 2 bases, and 12 bases lay between the germline ends. The CDR3 DNA is TGTGCCAGCAGCCAAGGGGCACAGACTAATGAAAAACTGTTTTTT. Amino acids: CASSQGAQTNEKLFF.

Concerning this clonotype: Its ends do not fully match the called genes, so a read error is possible. The chain has TRBV7-9 and TRBJ2-5; no clear D. The CDR3 runs to 11 residues. The V gene's germline CDR1 is SEHNR and CDR2 FQNEAQ (reference sequence). Written as DNA, the CDR3 is TGTGCCAGCGGCTTAGGCACGACCCAGTACTTC. It codes for CASGLGTTQYF.

Only a few counts were recorded for this clonotype. This chain uses TRBV20-1 with TRBJ1-3; 7 bases agree with TRBD1. The CDR3 sequence is 15 residues long. The V segment lost 2 bases and the J segment 1 base; nucleotides outside the gene matches: 5. Germline V gene sequence: CDR1 DFQATT, CDR2 SNEGSKA (reference sequence). CDR3 in amino acids: CSARPGGSSGNTIYF. CDR3 in DNA: TGCAGTGCTAGACCAGGGGGTAGTTCTGGAAACACCATATATTTT.

To note about this clonotype: This could be a read error, since a much larger clone is one nucleotide away. The gene calls are TRBV2 and TRBJ1-5, with a weak D call TRBD1 (6 bases). The CDR3 totals 15 residues. Germline CDR1 is SNHLY and CDR2 is FYNNEI. Here the CDR3 reads CASREALGGYQPQHF. The CDR3 coding sequence is TGTGCCAGCAGAGAAGCATTAGGGGGGTATCAGCCCCAGCATTTT.

This chain links TRBV2 with TRBJ2-2, with D perhaps TRBD1 or TRBD2 (5 bases each). The CDR3 runs 13 residues. Germline V gene sequence: CDR1 SNHLY, CDR2 FYNNEI. V lost 5 bases, J lost 6 bases, and 10 bases lay in between. The CDR3 reads CASSRGVPGELFF. The CDR3 DNA follows: TGTGCCAGCAGTAGGGGAGTTCCCGGGGAGCTGTTTTTT.

This clonotype came up many times. V and J are TRBV2 and TRBJ1-6, with 8 positions matching TRBD1. Germline V CDR1 and CDR2: SNHLY, FYNNEI. With V trimmed by 6 bases and J by 11 bases, 6 bases remained unmatched. The CDR3 consists of 13 residues. The CDR3 nucleotides read TGTGCCAGCAGGGACAGGGATATAGCACCCCTCCACTTT. Its translation: CASRDRDIAPLHF. Looking up the rest from reference TRBV2 and TRBJ1-6 gives the full variable domain: EPEVTQTPSHQVTQMGQEVILRCVPISNHLYFYWYRQILGQKVEFLVSFYNNEISEKSEIFDDQFSVERPDGSNFTLKIRSTKLEDSAMYFCASRDRDIAPLHFGNGTRLTVT.

This clonotype was observed a handful of times. The chain joins TRBV19 to TRBJ1-2; D is unclear. Per the germline V gene, CDR1 is LNHDA and CDR2 is SQIVND (reference sequence). CDR3 length: 15 residues. Trimming took off 3 bases at V and 2 bases at J, with 13 bases between the two ends. CDR3 coding DNA: TGTGCCAGTAGTATCCTCCTCGGGAGCAACTATGGCTACACCTTC. Translated, it gives CASSILLGSNYGYTF.

Worth noting for this clonotype: With a much larger clone just one base away, this may be a read error. V is TRBV24-1 and J is TRBJ2-7; D may correspond to TRBD1 or TRBD2 (5 bases each). CDR3 length: 13 amino acids. Germline-derived CDR1 and CDR2 are KGHDR and SFDVKD. V was cut by 5 bases and J by 9 bases, with 16 bases left in between. This CDR3 reads CATSGGIREVQYF. Here the CDR3 DNA reads TGTGCCACCAGTGGGGGGATCCGCGAGGTGCAGTACTTC.

CDR3 amino acids: CASSPLDLPQHF. CDR3 nucleotides: TGTGCCAGCAGTCCCTTAGATCTGCCCCAGCATTTT. The chain combines TRBV6-5 with TRBJ1-5; no reliable D call. The CDR3 is 12 amino acids. Germline loops: CDR1 MNHEY, CDR2 SVGAGI. Trimming removed 5 bases from V and 9 bases from J, with 11 bases in between.

With regard to this clonotype: A much larger clone is a single base away; this may be a read error. The rearrangement uses TRBV10-3 and TRBJ2-2; a weak D match, TRBD2 (6 bases). This CDR3 region has 16 residues. Germline CDR1 is ENHRY and CDR2 is SYGVKD. Trimming stripped 3 bases from V and 0 bases from J, with 11 bases between. CDR3 bases: TGTGCCATCAGTGATGCGGGACCCTCGAACACCGGGGAGCTGTTTTTT. Residues: CAISDAGPSNTGELFF.

There are many counts of this clonotype. The rearrangement uses TRBV7-9 and TRBJ2-7, with a tentative D call TRBD2 (5 bases). Germline V gives CDR1 SEHNR, CDR2 FQNEAQ (reference sequence). Trimming stripped 1 base from V and 9 bases from J, with 10 bases between. The CDR3 spans 12 residues. The CDR3 DNA sequence: TGTGCCAGCAGCTTAGTGGACTCTGCGCAGTACTTC. This sequence encodes CASSLVDSAQYF. Combining the CDR3 with reference TRBV7-9 and TRBJ2-7 gives the whole variable domain DTGVSQNPRHKITKRGQNVTFRCDPISEHNRLYWYRQTLGQGPEFLTYFQNEAQLEKSRLLSDRFSAERPKGSFSTLEIQRTEQGDSAMYLCASSLVDSAQYFGPGTRLTVT.

The V and J genes are TRBV29-1 and TRBJ1-1; possibly TRBD1 for D (6 bases). Per the germline V gene, CDR1 is SQVTM and CDR2 is ANQGSEA. The V end was cut by 3 bases, the J end by 1 base, with 9 bases between. The length of the CDR3 is 13 residues. The CDR3 DNA reads as TGCAGCGTTGAGGGACACCCGAACACTGAAGCTTTCTTT. Protein: CSVEGHPNTEAFF.

For this clonotype: Given a much more abundant clone one base away, this may be a read error. The chain is built from TRBV24-1 and TRBJ2-1; D is undetermined. V was clipped by 7 bases and J by 10 bases, with 13 bases between them. This CDR3 contains 12 residues. The V gene's germline CDR1 is KGHDR and CDR2 SFDVKD. The CDR3 region has the DNA TGTGCCACCAGCTCCATGGGATACGAGCAGTTCTTC. Translation: CATSSMGYEQFF.

The rearrangement joins TRBV15 to TRBJ2-7; D perhaps matches TRBD1 (6 bases). V lost 10 bases, J lost 2 bases, and 21 bases lay in between. This CDR3 contains 15 residues. Germline V gene lookup returns CDR1 LNHNV and CDR2 YYDKDF (reference sequence). For the CDR3, the DNA is TGTGCCAGCTGTCACGACCGGGACATAACCTACGAGCAGTACTTC. Its translation is CASCHDRDITYEQYF.

The CDR3 sequence is CASSQRSGDSYEQYF. The CDR3 DNA follows: TGTGCCAGCAGCCAACGATCGGGGGACTCCTACGAGCAGTACTTC. This chain uses TRBV7-2 with TRBJ2-7; tentative D call: TRBD2 (6 bases). Trimming cost V 5 bases and J 0 bases, with 14 bases left between them. The germline gives CDR1 SGHTA, CDR2 FQGNSA. The CDR3 has 15 residues.